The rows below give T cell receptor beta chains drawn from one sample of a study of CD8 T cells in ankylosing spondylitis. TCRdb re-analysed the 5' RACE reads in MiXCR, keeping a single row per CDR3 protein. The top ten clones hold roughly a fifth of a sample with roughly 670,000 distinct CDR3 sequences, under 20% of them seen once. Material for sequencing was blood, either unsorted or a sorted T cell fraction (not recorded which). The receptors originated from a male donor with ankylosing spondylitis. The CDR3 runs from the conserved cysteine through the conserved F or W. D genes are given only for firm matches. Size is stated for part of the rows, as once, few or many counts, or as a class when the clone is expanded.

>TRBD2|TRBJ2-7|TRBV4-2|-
CASSQGVGLAGVNEQYF
TGTGCCAGCAGCCAAGGTGTTGGCCTAGCGGGAGTCAACGAGCAGTACTTC
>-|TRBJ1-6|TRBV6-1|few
CASSEATANSPLHF
TGTGCCAGCAGTGAAGCTACAGCCAATTCACCCCTCCACTTT
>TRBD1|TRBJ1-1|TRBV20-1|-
CSARQGPNTEAFF
TGCAGTGCCCGACAGGGGCCGAACACTGAAGCTTTCTTT
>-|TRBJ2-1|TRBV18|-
CASSPGAGAHYNEQFF
TGTGCCAGCTCACCTGGAGCAGGGGCCCACTACAATGAGCAGTTCTTC
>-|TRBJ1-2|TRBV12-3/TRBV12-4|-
CASSLFSTGGSGGYTF
TGTGCCAGCAGTTTATTCTCAACGGGAGGGAGCGGTGGCTACACCTTC
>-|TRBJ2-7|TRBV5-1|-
CASSPDLPYEQYF
TGCGCCAGCAGCCCCGATCTACCCTACGAGCAGTACTTC
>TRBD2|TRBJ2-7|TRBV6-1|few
CASSPYSAGGEQYF
TGTGCCAGCAGCCCCTACTCAGCGGGGGGCGAGCAGTACTTC
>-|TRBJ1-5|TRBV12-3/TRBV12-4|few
CASSFGSSNQPQHF
TGTGCCAGCAGTTTCGGCAGTAGCAATCAGCCCCAGCATTTT
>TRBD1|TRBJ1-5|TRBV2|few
CASWGGQSYNQPQHF
TGTGCCAGCTGGGGGGGACAGAGCTACAATCAGCCCCAGCATTTT
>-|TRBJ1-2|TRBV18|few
CASSRTLDYGYTF
TGTGCCAGCTCACGGACACTTGACTATGGCTACACCTTC
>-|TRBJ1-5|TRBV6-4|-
CASSEGSGSNQPQHF
TGTGCCAGCAGTGAAGGGTCGGGTAGTAATCAGCCCCAGCATTTT
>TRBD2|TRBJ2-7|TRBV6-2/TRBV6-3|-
CASSEPGLAGTYYEQYF
TGTGCCAGCAGCGAACCGGGACTAGCGGGGACGTACTACGAGCAGTACTTC
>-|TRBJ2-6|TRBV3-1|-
CASSQGLGTGANVLTF
TGTGCCAGCAGCCAAGGCCTGGGGACTGGGGCCAACGTCCTGACTTTC
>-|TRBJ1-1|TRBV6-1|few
CASSELGMTEAFF
TGTGCCAGCAGTGAATTGGGGATGACTGAAGCTTTCTTT
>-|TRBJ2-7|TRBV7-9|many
CASSLLTVTYEQYF
TGTGCCAGCAGCTTATTAACCGTCACCTACGAGCAGTACTTC
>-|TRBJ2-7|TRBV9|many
CASSVGHTRSYEQYF
TGTGCCAGCAGCGTCGGGCACACTCGCTCCTACGAGCAGTACTTC
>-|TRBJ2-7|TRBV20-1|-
CSATNRDISSYEQYF
TGCAGTGCTACGAACCGGGACATTAGCTCCTACGAGCAGTACTTC
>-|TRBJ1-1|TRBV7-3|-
CASSLVLGSEAFF
TGTGCCAGCAGCTTAGTTTTGGGGTCTGAAGCTTTCTTT
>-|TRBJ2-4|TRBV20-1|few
CSARPGAEGANIQYF
TGCAGTGCTAGACCGGGGGCCGAGGGTGCAAACATTCAGTACTTC
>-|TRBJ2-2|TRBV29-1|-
CSAPRGNTGELFF
TGCAGCGCCCCAAGGGGAAACACCGGGGAGCTGTTTTTT
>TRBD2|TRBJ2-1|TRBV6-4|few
CASSDSAGGSYNEQFF
TGTGCCAGCAGTGACTCGGCGGGAGGCTCCTACAATGAGCAGTTCTTC
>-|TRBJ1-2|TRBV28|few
CASSPAAGYGYTF
TGTGCCAGCAGCCCCGCGGCGGGCTATGGCTACACCTTC
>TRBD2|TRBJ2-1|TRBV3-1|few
CASSPHTGTSRNEQFF
TGTGCCAGCAGCCCACATACCGGGACTAGCCGCAATGAGCAGTTCTTC
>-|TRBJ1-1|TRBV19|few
CASTEHPTEAFF
TGTGCCAGTACGGAACACCCCACTGAAGCTTTCTTT
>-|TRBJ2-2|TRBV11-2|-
CASSLVGMNTGELFF
TGTGCCAGCAGCTTAGTTGGGATGAACACCGGGGAGCTGTTTTTT
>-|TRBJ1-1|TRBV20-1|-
CSATRPTQRNTEAFF
TGCAGTGCTACCCGACCGACCCAGAGGAACACTGAAGCTTTCTTT
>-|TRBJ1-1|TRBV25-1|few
CASSFSEHAVAFF
TGTGCCAGCAGTTTCTCGGAACACGCCGTCGCTTTCTTT
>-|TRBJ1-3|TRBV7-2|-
CASRPTRGIGNTIYF
TGTGCCAGCAGACCTACACGGGGAATAGGAAACACCATATATTTT
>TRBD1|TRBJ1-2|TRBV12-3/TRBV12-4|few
CASSPPGQAFYGYTF
TGTGCCAGCAGCCCTCCGGGACAGGCTTTCTATGGCTACACCTTC
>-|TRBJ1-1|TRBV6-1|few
CASSEGALKTEAFF
TGTGCCAGCAGTGAGGGGGCGCTAAAAACTGAAGCTTTCTTT
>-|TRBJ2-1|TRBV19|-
CASRRASSYNEQFF
TGTGCCAGTAGGAGAGCAAGCTCCTACAATGAGCAGTTCTTC
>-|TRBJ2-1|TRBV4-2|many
CASSPTPYVGGAGEQFF
TGTGCCAGCAGCCCGACTCCTTATGTGGGAGGCGCGGGTGAGCAGTTCTTC
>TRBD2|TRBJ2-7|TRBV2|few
CASREKSGGTSGVQYF
TGTGCCAGCAGGGAGAAGAGCGGGGGAACCTCTGGCGTGCAGTACTTC
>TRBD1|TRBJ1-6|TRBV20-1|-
CSARKEGADSPLHF
TGCAGTGCTAGGAAGGAGGGGGCGGACTCACCCCTCCACTTT
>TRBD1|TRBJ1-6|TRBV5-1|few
CASSLGTGGRSPLHF
TGCGCCAGCAGCCTAGGGACAGGGGGCCGGTCACCCCTCCACTTT
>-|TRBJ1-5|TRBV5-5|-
CASSLAGYVDQPQHF
TGTGCCAGCAGCTTGGCCGGGTATGTGGATCAGCCCCAGCATTTT
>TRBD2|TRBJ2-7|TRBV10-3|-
CAIGTSAEQYF
TGTGCCATCGGGACTAGCGCCGAGCAGTACTTC
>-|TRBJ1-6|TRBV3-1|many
CASSQGEGTHSPLHF
TGTGCCAGCAGCCAAGGAGAAGGGACACATTCACCCCTCCACTTT
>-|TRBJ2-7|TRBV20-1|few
CSATNPGRRLYEQYF
TGCAGTGCAACCAACCCCGGACGACGACTCTACGAGCAGTACTTC
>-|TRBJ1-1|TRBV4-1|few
CASSQVPEGTEAFF
TGCGCCAGCAGCCAAGTCCCGGAAGGCACTGAAGCTTTCTTT
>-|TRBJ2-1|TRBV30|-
CAWSVSYNEQFF
TGTGCCTGGAGTGTCTCCTACAATGAGCAGTTCTTC
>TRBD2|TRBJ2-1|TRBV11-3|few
CASSFAGLAIFDEQFF
TGTGCCAGCAGCTTTGCCGGACTAGCGATTTTCGATGAGCAGTTCTTC
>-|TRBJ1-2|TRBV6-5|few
CASSYQSQGYYGYTF
TGTGCCAGCAGTTATCAATCCCAGGGGTACTATGGCTACACCTTC
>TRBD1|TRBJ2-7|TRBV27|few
CASSMMTGGTYEQYF
TGTGCCAGCAGTATGATGACAGGGGGAACCTACGAGCAGTACTTC
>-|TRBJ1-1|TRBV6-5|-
CASSYWGVSNTEAFF
TGTGCCAGCAGTTACTGGGGGGTCTCGAACACTGAAGCTTTCTTT
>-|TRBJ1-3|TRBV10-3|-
CAISDGGASSGNTIYF
TGTGCCATCAGTGACGGTGGGGCCAGCTCTGGAAACACCATATATTTT
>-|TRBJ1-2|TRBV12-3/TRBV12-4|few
CASSLTRYGYTF
TGTGCCAGCAGCCTTACTCGGTATGGCTACACCTTC
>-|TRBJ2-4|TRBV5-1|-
CASSQAGLLWGKNIQYF
TGCGCCAGCAGCCAAGCTGGACTACTTTGGGGCAAAAACATTCAGTACTTC
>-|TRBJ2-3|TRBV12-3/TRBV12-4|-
CASSSPLGDTQYF
TGTGCCAGCAGTTCCCCTCTAGGGGATACGCAGTATTTT
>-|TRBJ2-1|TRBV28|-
CASSLDPGRNEQFF
TGTGCCAGCAGTTTAGATCCGGGGAGGAATGAGCAGTTCTTC
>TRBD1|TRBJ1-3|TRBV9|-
CASSIQDRGDTIYF
TGTGCCAGCAGCATTCAGGACAGGGGGGACACCATATATTTT
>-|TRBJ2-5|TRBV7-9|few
CASSLGGEEETQYF
TGTGCCAGCAGCCTAGGGGGGGAGGAAGAGACCCAGTACTTC
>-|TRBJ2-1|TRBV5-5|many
CASSLTGNYNEQFF
TGTGCCAGCAGCCTTACCGGGAACTACAATGAGCAGTTCTTC
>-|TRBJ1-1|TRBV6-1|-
CASRPDRLNTEAFF
TGTGCCAGCAGACCCGACAGATTGAACACTGAAGCTTTCTTT